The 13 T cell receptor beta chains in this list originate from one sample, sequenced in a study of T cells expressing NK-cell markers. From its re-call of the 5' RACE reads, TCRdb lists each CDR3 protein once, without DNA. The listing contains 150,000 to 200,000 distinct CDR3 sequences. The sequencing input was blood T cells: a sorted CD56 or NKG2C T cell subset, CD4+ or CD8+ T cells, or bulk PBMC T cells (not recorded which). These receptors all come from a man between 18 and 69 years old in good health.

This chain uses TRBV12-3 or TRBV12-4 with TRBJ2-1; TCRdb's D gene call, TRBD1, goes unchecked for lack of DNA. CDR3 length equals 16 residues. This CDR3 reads CASRATGEAGYNEQFF.

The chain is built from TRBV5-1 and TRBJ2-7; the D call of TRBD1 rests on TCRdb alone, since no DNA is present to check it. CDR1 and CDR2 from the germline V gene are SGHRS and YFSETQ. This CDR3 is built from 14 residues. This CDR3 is CASSGGTVPEEQYF.

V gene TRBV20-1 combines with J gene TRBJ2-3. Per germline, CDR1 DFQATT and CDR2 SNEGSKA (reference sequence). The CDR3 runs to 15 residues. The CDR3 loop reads CSARSKTPMGDTQYF.

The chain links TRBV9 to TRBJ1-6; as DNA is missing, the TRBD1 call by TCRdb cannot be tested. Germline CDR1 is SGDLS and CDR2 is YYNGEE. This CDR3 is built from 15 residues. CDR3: CASSGGTGEDSPLHF.

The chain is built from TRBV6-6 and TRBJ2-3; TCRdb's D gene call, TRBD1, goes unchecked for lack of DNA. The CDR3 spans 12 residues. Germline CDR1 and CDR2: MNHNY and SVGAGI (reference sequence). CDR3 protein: CASGPEGGPQYF.

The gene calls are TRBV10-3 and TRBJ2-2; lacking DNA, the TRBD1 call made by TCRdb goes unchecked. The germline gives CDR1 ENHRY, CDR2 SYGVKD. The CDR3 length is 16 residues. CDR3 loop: CAISEDGQGVTGELFF.

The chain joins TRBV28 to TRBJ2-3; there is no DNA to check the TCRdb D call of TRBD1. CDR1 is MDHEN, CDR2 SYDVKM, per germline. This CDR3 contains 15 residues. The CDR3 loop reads CASSLIDRGTDTQYF.

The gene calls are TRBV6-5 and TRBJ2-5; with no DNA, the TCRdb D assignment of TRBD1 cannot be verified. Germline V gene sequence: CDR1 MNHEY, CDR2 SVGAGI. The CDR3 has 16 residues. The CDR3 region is CASSYSPGEYQETQYF.

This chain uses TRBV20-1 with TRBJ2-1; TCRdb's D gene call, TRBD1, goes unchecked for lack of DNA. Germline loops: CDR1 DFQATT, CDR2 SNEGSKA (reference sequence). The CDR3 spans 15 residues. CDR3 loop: CSARSGTGFLDEQFF.

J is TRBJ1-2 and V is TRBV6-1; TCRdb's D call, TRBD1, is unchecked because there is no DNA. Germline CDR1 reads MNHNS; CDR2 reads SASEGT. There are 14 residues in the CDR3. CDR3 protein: CASSDPGSNYGYTF.

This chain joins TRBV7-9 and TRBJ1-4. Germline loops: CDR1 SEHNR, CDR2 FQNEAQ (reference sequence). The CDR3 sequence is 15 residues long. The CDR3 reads CASSLVVGRFEKLFF.

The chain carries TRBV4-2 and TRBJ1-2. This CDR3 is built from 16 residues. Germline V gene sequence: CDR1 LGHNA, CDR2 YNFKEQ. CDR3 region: CASSQDIDDVIGGYTF.

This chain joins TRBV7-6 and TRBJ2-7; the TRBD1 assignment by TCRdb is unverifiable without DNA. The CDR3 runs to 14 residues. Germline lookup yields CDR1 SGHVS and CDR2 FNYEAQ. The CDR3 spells CASSWTQGSYEQYF. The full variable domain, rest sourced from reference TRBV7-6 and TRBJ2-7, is GAGVSQSPRYKVTKRGQDVALRCDPISGHVSLYWYRQALGQGPEFLTYFNYEAQQDKSGLPNDRFSAERPEGSISTLTIQRTEQRDSAMYRCASSWTQGSYEQYFGPGTRLTVT.